This T cell receptor beta chain was observed in a study of EBV T-cell therapy then PD-1 blockade in nasopharyngeal carcinoma. The V and J ends lost 5 bases and 3 bases respectively, with 11 bases between them. Germline V gene sequence: CDR1 SGHVS, CDR2 FNYEAQ. The CDR3 extends over 13 amino acids. Treatment of the sample: AdE1-LMPpoly-expanded autologous EBV-specific T-cell therapy followed by anti-PD-1 nivolumab. Points on this clone: What it binds is unknown. Additional DNA sequences in this sample encode the identical CDR3.

The assay was immunoSEQ multiplex PCR, and TCRdb's table has in-frame clones only and misses some. The sample yields under 20,000 clones, roughly 84% seen once. The sequence came from a man aged 35 to 55 with nasopharyngeal carcinoma. Sample: CD8+ T cells from blood, taken between days 25 and 35 from a patient whose treatment included autologous EBV-specific T cells and nivolumab. The chain combines TRBV7-6 with TRBJ2-7, with D perhaps matching TRBD1 or TRBD2 (5 bases each). The CDR3 bases are TGTGCCAGCAGCCCGGGACCCAACTACGAGCAGTACTTC. It specifies CASSPGPNYEQYF.